The rows below give T cell receptor beta chains drawn from one sample of a study of identifying expanded T cells in peripheral blood. Using immunoSEQ multiplex PCR, the repertoire was profiled, and TCRdb retains in-frame clones only, with some absent. Of about 50,000 clones in the sample, over 80% were seen once. Sequenced: blood. These receptors all come from a person between 18 and 75 years old in good health. CDR3s include the opening cysteine and the closing phenylalanine or tryptophan.

v_gene	j_gene	CDR3aa
TRBV27	TRBJ2-1	CASSGNSGSYNEQFF
TRBV2	TRBJ2-5	CASSSQGGQETQYF
TRBV9	TRBJ1-1	CASSVGGEGPNTEAFF
TRBV5-4	TRBJ2-1	CASRSGGYNEQFF
TRBV5-6	TRBJ1-5	CASSHREDQPQHF
TRBV7-3	TRBJ2-5	CASSLTSARETQYF
TRBV27	TRBJ2-1	CASSSRTSGRGTNEQFF
TRBV30	TRBJ1-2	CAWSVLPRNYGYTF
TRBV30	TRBJ1-1	CAWSVGSNTEAFF
TRBV10-3	TRBJ1-1	CAIRQGALGEAFF
TRBV30	TRBJ1-5	CAWSVGQLGSQPQHF
TRBV7-9	TRBJ2-1	CASSPTGGLGDEQFF
TRBV18	TRBJ2-5	CASSPPDRGQTQYF
TRBV9	TRBJ1-1	CASSATGTGALNTEAFF
TRBV30	TRBJ1-2	CAWSGQGFTLGYGYTF
TRBV29-1	TRBJ2-3	CSVGVGSTDTQYF
TRBV18	TRBJ2-2	CASSLSSGSLTGELFF
TRBV4-3	TRBJ1-1	CASSQAGKAFF
TRBV10-2	TRBJ1-1	CASSGTGGAGEAFF
TRBV5-1	TRBJ1-2	CASSPGQDPTDGYTF
TRBV18	TRBJ2-5	CASSPSFGGETQYF
TRBV2	TRBJ1-2	CASNPTTGYGYTF
TRBV9	TRBJ2-5	CASSGDRGLGRETQYF
TRBV21-1	TRBJ2-7	CASIWTRFRGYEQYF
TRBV9	TRBJ2-1	CASSGGPSGINEQFF
TRBV27	TRBJ2-1	CASSLAAHSYNEQFF
TRBV7-2	TRBJ2-3	CASSYSGTPPDTQYF
TRBV2	TRBJ2-2	CASSAEAYTGELFF
TRBV4-3	TRBJ1-2	CASRKTGTYGYTF
TRBV6-5	TRBJ1-1	CASGNREYDTEAFF
TRBV2	TRBJ1-1	CASSERLGNTEAFF
TRBV9	TRBJ1-2	CASSPGTGAHMPGYTF
TRBV5-6	TRBJ1-1	CASSVGWGTTEAFF
TRBV30	TRBJ2-3	CAWTPGGNPSTDTQYF
TRBV30	TRBJ2-3	CAWNSGSADTQYF
TRBV11-2	TRBJ2-1	CASSFLRQGAHEQFF
TRBV10-3	TRBJ2-1	CAILAGLTNEQFF